Below are 20 T cell receptor gamma chains sequenced from a single sample in a study of gamma delta lymphoproliferative disorders and STAT genes (dated by TCRdb to the late 2010s). For TCR sequencing, genomic DNA was taken from peripheral blood mononuclear cells isolated from both patients and controls. Libraries were made using multiplex PCR. TCRdb records Illumina MiSeq as the sequencer. The public reads were reprocessed by TCRdb using CATT, and rows of matching DNA were later combined. Within this sample are 1,300 or so gamma-chain clones, with 12% of them counted one time only. The biggest ten clones account for about 17% of the sample. Sequencing was performed on blood. Every receptor here comes from a human donor in good health.

This clone counts as medium-sized (0.01 to 0.1%). The rearrangement links TRGV8 to TRGJP2. TCRdb supplies no J gene; here it was assigned by aligning the nucleotide sequence to germline. Germline CDR1 VENAVY, CDR2 YDSYNSRV. The CDR3 extends over 15 amino acids. After removal of 3 bases from V and 2 bases from J, the junction contained 6 bases not matched to a gene. CDR3 in amino acids: CATWDPPSSDWIKTF. The CDR3 bases are TGTGCCACCTGGGATCCCCCGAGTAGTGATTGGATCAAGACGTTT.

By frequency in the sample, this clone is large. The chain links TRGV10 to TRGJ1 or TRGJ2. TCRdb lists no J gene, so it was determined here by aligning the DNA to germline. TRGV10 is classed as an ORF, of uncertain function. Trimming took 8 bases from V and 11 from J; bases not matched to a gene: 10. The CDR3 consists of 11 residues. CDR3 amino acids: CAAWDLVEKLF. The CDR3 DNA reads TGTGCTGCGTGGGATTTGGTGGAGAAACTCTTT.

By share, this clone counts as large. The chain has TRGV10 and TRGJP1. TCRdb offers no J gene call, so here the DNA was matched to germline to obtain one. Being an ORF, TRGV10 has a function that is uncertain. The CDR3 sequence is 15 residues long. The J segment lost 5 bases and the V segment lost 8 bases, leaving 12 bases of the junction unmatched. The CDR3 region is CAAWDLIVTGWFKIF. CDR3 nucleotides: TGTGCTGCGTGGGACCTCATTGTAACTGGTTGGTTCAAGATATTT.

The rearrangement uses TRGV8 and TRGJ1 or TRGJ2. CDR3 length equals 9 residues. Losses at the gene ends were 10 bases for V and 8 bases for J; bases not matched to a gene: 5. Germline V CDR1 and CDR2: VENAVY, YDSYNSRV. For the CDR3, the DNA is TGTGCCACTGCTCATAAGAAACTCTTT. Protein sequence: CATAHKKLF.

This clone qualifies as large (0.1 to 1%). V is TRGV10 and J is TRGJP1. The J gene, left out of TCRdb, was set here by checking the DNA against germline. TRGV10 is identified as an open reading frame with a role that is uncertain. This CDR3 is 14 amino acids long. The V and J ends lost 8 bases and 0 bases, in that order; junction bases with no gene match: 4. The CDR3 sequence is CAAWGYTTGWFKIF. The CDR3 coding sequence is TGTGCTGCGTGGGGATATACCACTGGTTGGTTCAAGATATTT.

With respect to this clone: The limits of the CDR3 on the DNA are not certain, so only TCRdb's listed CDR3 is given. The V gene call reads TRGV4; no J gene was called. Both ends counted, the CDR3 spans 19 residues. Germline V gives CDR1 EGSTGY, CDR2 YDSYTSSV. This CDR3 is CATWDGPRDPNSLAVEQHF.

In its sample, this clone ranks as large. DNA of the CDR3: TGTGCCTGCTGGATTAGGCACCTTACCACTGGTTGGTTCAAGATATTT. This gives the protein CACWIRHLTTGWFKIF. The gene calls are TRGV11 and TRGJP1. Since TCRdb gives no J gene, matching the DNA to germline was used here to assign it. TRGV11 is designated an ORF whose function remains uncertain. V shed 0 bases, J shed 1 base, and the junction held 2 bases outside the gene matches. The CDR3 is made up of 16 amino acids.

This clone rates as large. This chain connects TRGV8 to TRGJP1. Since TCRdb gives no J gene, matching the DNA to germline was used here to assign it. V shed 2 bases, J shed 11 bases, and the junction held 5 bases outside the gene matches. Germline assignment: CDR1 VENAVY and CDR2 YDSYNSRV. The length of the CDR3 is 12 residues. The CDR3 DNA is TGTGCCACCTGGGATATGGGATGGTTCAAGATATTT. This gives the protein CATWDMGWFKIF.

Judged by abundance, this clone is medium-sized. V and J are TRGV2 and TRGJ1 or TRGJ2. The J gene was not available in TCRdb and was assigned here by matching the DNA to germline segments. Germline CDR1 and CDR2: EGSNGY and YDSYNSKV. Trimming removed 0 bases from V and 5 bases from J; junction bases left unmatched: 7. The CDR3 covers 14 residues. The chain's CDR3 is CATWDGPVHYKKLF. CDR3 bases: TGTGCCACCTGGGACGGGCCCGTCCATTATAAGAAACTCTTT.

By frequency in the sample, this clone is large (0.1 to 1%). V is TRGV10 and J is TRGJ1 or TRGJ2. TCRdb lists no J gene, so it was determined here by aligning the DNA to germline. TRGV10 qualifies as an ORF whose function is uncertain. With 11 bases clipped from V and 0 bases from J, the junction kept 2 bases outside the gene matches. The CDR3 totals 11 residues. The CDR3 nucleotides read TGTGCTGCGGCGAATTATTATAAGAAACTCTTT. Its translation: CAAANYYKKLF.

By share, this clone ranks as large. The chain links TRGV10 to TRGJP1. TCRdb is silent on the J gene; assignment here came from matching the DNA to germline. TRGV10 carries the ORF label, with uncertain function. The CDR3 consists of 15 residues. Trimming took 8 bases from V and 0 from J; bases not matched to a gene: 7. The CDR3, as DNA: TGTGCTGCGTGGGGACATGATACCACTGGTTGGTTCAAGATATTT. This codes for CAAWGHDTTGWFKIF.

By proportion, this clone is medium-sized. The chain is built from TRGV8 and TRGJ1 or TRGJ2. Here the J gene was assigned by germline matching of the DNA, as TCRdb has none. The CDR3 contains 13 residues. Germline V gene sequence: CDR1 VENAVY, CDR2 YDSYNSRV. The ends lost 3 bases at V and 0 bases at J; junction bases unmatched: 2. The CDR3 DNA sequence: TGTGCCACCTGGGATGGGAATTATTATAAGAAACTCTTT. This sequence encodes CATWDGNYYKKLF.

Relative to its sample, this clone is large. The DNA is omitted, as the CDR3 cannot be located on it reliably, and the CDR3 follows TCRdb's listing. V gene assignment gives TRGV11, but the J gene was left uncalled. TRGV11 is recorded as an ORF, its role being uncertain. The CDR3 has 18 residues if both end residues are counted. CDR3 sequence reads: CTTVPAGLHDTTGWFKIF.

Within the sample, this clone is large (0.1 to 1%). The chain has TRGV2 and TRGJP1. TCRdb does not report a J gene; here it was assigned by matching the DNA to germline references. Germline V gives CDR1 EGSNGY, CDR2 YDSYNSKV. With V trimmed by 1 base and J by 0 bases, 2 bases remained unmatched. The CDR3 consists of 15 residues. This chain's CDR3 is CATWDGNTTGWFKIF. The CDR3 DNA reads as TGTGCCACCTGGGACGGAAATACCACTGGTTGGTTCAAGATATTT.

The chain couples TRGV3 to TRGJP. The J gene, left out of TCRdb, was set here by checking the DNA against germline. The CDR3 has 13 amino acids. Germline V gene lookup returns CDR1 VTNTFY and CDR2 YDVSTARD (reference sequence). After removal of 8 bases from V and 6 bases from J, the junction contained 1 base not matched to a gene. The CDR3 nucleotides are TGTGCCACCTTAGAGTTGGGCAAAAAAATCAAGGTATTT. This encodes CATLELGKKIKVF.

Within the sample, this clone is medium-sized. V and J are TRGV9 and TRGJ1 or TRGJ2. The J gene was missing in TCRdb and was found by matching the end of the DNA to germline. Trimming at V came to 3 bases and at J to 3 bases, leaving 8 bases not matched to a gene. From germline, CDR1 is GITISATS and CDR2 ISYDGTV (reference sequence). This CDR3 contains 14 residues. DNA of the CDR3: TGTGCCTTGTGGGAGCTCCTCCTTTATTATAAGAAACTCTTT. Protein: CALWELLLYYKKLF.

This clone is medium-sized (0.01 to 0.1%) by share. CDR3 coding DNA: TGTGCCACCTGGGGCGCGTATTATAAGAAACTCTTT. It specifies CATWGAYYKKLF. The rearrangement uses TRGV8 and TRGJ1 or TRGJ2. No J segment appears in TCRdb, so it was assigned here by matching the sequence to germline. Germline-derived CDR1 and CDR2 are VENAVY and YDSYNSRV. The CDR3 contains 12 residues. V gave up 5 bases and J gave up 4 bases; unmatched junction bases: 5.

In its sample, this clone is medium-sized. This sequence joins TRGV8 and TRGJ1 or TRGJ2. Matching the DNA to germline supplied the J gene, which TCRdb does not give. Losses at the gene ends were 0 bases for V and 3 bases for J; bases not matched to a gene: 11. The length of the CDR3 is 16 residues. Germline CDR1 reads VENAVY; CDR2 reads YDSYNSRV. Written as DNA, the CDR3 is TGTGCCACCTGGGATAGGCCAGTTGGATTTTATTATAAGAAACTCTTT. Translating it yields CATWDRPVGFYYKKLF.

Turning to this clone: This DNA translates differently at residue 3 from the TCRdb protein, which is that of a much larger clone; a read error is likely, and the protein shown is the DNA's own translation. The J gene is TRGJP2, the V gene TRGV10. The J gene is not listed in TCRdb, so it was assigned here from a DNA match to germline. TRGV10 is an open reading frame, and its role is uncertain. This CDR3 has 15 residues. CDR3 region: CAVWDWHSSDWIKTF. The CDR3 DNA reads TGTGCTGTGTGGGATTGGCATAGTAGTGATTGGATCAAGACGTTT.

This clone is judged large (0.1 to 1%). It is unclear where the CDR3 begins or ends on the DNA, so no DNA is shown, and the CDR3 is as TCRdb lists it. TRGV11 is the V gene, and the J gene was not called. TRGV11 is an ORF, with its function uncertain. The CDR3 numbers 15 amino acids, ends counted. The chain's CDR3 is CTTVPAGPLGWFKIF.